The 20 T cell receptor beta chains below all came from one sample that was sequenced in a study of Graves' ophthalmopathy and Graves' hyperthyroidism. Amplifying from RNA transcripts, the study obtained TCR beta CDR3 regions. The authors performed first-round RT-PCR with HTBI primers and then a second-round multiplex PCR. TCRdb reprocessed the multiplex PCR reads with MiXCR, giving one entry per CDR3 protein. This table holds about 480,000 distinct CDR3 sequences, about 15% found once. The sample taken for sequencing was blood. The receptor source for this set is a woman under 40 with Graves' ophthalmopathy.

This clonotype has ten or more counts. The chain joins TRBV5-1 to TRBJ1-1, with D maybe TRBD1 (5 bases). The CDR3 length is 12 residues. V was pared by 0 bases and J by 12 bases, with 12 bases between. Germline assignment: CDR1 SGHRS and CDR2 YFSETQ. This chain's CDR3 is CASSLDGGRSFF. The CDR3 coding sequence is TGCGCCAGCAGCTTGGACGGGGGGAGATCTTTCTTT.

In this sample, this clonotype turned up a few times. The V gene is TRBV4-2, the J gene TRBJ1-1; 8 bases line up with TRBD1. CDR3 length: 15 amino acids. Trimming cost V 6 bases and J 1 base; bases outside gene matches: 7. Germline V gene sequence: CDR1 LGHNA, CDR2 YNFKEQ. The CDR3 loop reads CASRTGTGENTEAFF. The CDR3 DNA follows: TGTGCCAGCAGAACCGGGACAGGAGAGAACACTGAAGCTTTCTTT.

Note on this clonotype: A much more abundant neighbour one base away suggests this may be a read error. This chain uses TRBV15 with TRBJ2-7; tentatively, D is TRBD2 (6 bases). The CDR3 is 14 residues long. CDR1 is LNHNV and CDR2 is YYDKDF in the germline V gene (reference sequence). The CDR3 loop is CATSREGTYYEQCF. For the CDR3, the DNA is TGTGCCACCAGCAGAGAAGGGACTTACTACGAGCAGTGCTTC.

This clonotype was recorded at least ten times. This sequence joins TRBV7-3 and TRBJ2-7; 10 bases agree with TRBD2. Germline values: CDR1 SGHTA, CDR2 FQGTGA. This CDR3 has 16 residues. V dropped 1 base and J dropped 3; count of bases not matched to a gene: 6. This CDR3 is CASSLKSSGGIYEQYF. CDR3 sequence (DNA): TGTGCCAGCAGCTTAAAATCTAGCGGGGGAATCTACGAGCAGTACTTC.

This clonotype was detected ten times or more. V usage is TRBV15 and J usage is TRBJ1-2; 9 nucleotides line up with TRBD1. Trimming cost V 0 bases and J 4 bases; bases outside gene matches: 6. This CDR3 spans 16 amino acids. Germline loops: CDR1 LNHNV, CDR2 YYDKDF (reference sequence). The CDR3 nucleotides are TGTGCCACCAGCAGAGATCAACAGGGGGCCGGCTATGGCTACACCTTC. Its protein product is CATSRDQQGAGYGYTF.

This clonotype was counted only a few times. The CDR3 loop is CASSGWTGMNYGYTF. The CDR3 region has the DNA TGTGCCAGCAGCGGCTGGACAGGTATGAACTATGGCTACACCTTC. This chain uses TRBV9 with TRBJ1-2; TRBD1 matches 7 bases. Germline lookup yields CDR1 SGDLS and CDR2 YYNGEE. This CDR3 has 15 amino acids. V lost 3 bases, J lost 2 bases, and 7 bases stayed unmatched.

This clonotype was recorded at least ten times. The chain has TRBV15 and TRBJ2-5; tentative D call: TRBD2 (6 bases). CDR1 and CDR2 (germline): LNHNV, YYDKDF (reference sequence). V lost 1 base and J 0 bases, leaving 12 bases between the germline ends. The CDR3 consists of 16 residues. The CDR3 loop reads CATSRGGRGNQETQYF. In nucleotides, the CDR3 is TGTGCCACCAGCAGAGGGGGACGGGGGAACCAAGAGACCCAGTACTTC.

This clonotype was seen a handful of times. CDR3 sequence: CASSIVQGNQPQHF. The CDR3 DNA is TGTGCCAGTAGTATAGTCCAGGGGAATCAGCCCCAGCATTTT. The chain couples TRBV19 to TRBJ1-5, with D possibly TRBD1 on 6 matching bases. The CDR3 runs to 14 residues. Trimming took 1 base from V and 4 from J, leaving 8 bases between them. Germline V gene lookup returns CDR1 LNHDA and CDR2 SQIVND (reference sequence).

This clonotype was observed at least ten times. The chain recombines TRBV15 with TRBJ1-6; D is ambiguous. Germline lookup yields CDR1 LNHNV and CDR2 YYDKDF (reference sequence). The CDR3 loop spans 15 amino acids. Trimming stripped 1 base from V and 7 bases from J, with 11 bases between. CDR3 protein: CATSRAGRLNSPLHF. In DNA form, the CDR3 reads TGTGCCACCAGCAGAGCTGGCAGGTTAAATTCACCCCTCCACTTT.

The rearrangement uses TRBV18 and TRBJ2-5, with 8 bases lining up with TRBD1. This CDR3 contains 15 residues. Germline values: CDR1 KGHSH, CDR2 LQKENI. After removal of 3 bases from V and 1 base from J, the junction contained 4 bases not matched to a gene. CDR3 in DNA: TGTGCCAGCTCACCCAGGGGGCGATCCCAAGAGACCCAGTACTTC. As protein: CASSPRGRSQETQYF.

The V gene is TRBV10-1, the J gene TRBJ1-6, with TRBD1 as a possible D gene (6 bases). CDR3 length equals 13 residues. Germline V gene sequence: CDR1 WNHNN, CDR2 SYGVQD (reference sequence). V dropped 2 bases and J dropped 14 bases, with 13 bases sitting between them. The CDR3 sequence is CASSEIPQGSLHF. The DNA of the CDR3 is TGCGCCAGCAGTGAGATCCCACAGGGATCCCTCCACTTT.

In its sample, this clonotype was seen a few times. The J gene is TRBJ1-1, the V gene TRBV5-6; 10 bases are shared with TRBD1. V trimming: 7 bases; J trimming: 11 bases; junction bases outside the gene matches: 11. There are 13 residues in the CDR3. Germline-derived CDR1 and CDR2 are SGHDT and YYEEEE. The CDR3 spells CASEGQGLDAAFF. Written as DNA, the CDR3 is TGTGCCAGCGAGGGACAGGGGCTGGATGCCGCTTTCTTT.

This clonotype has ten or more counts. The V call is TRBV6-1, the J call TRBJ2-7, with D perhaps matching TRBD1 or TRBD2 (5 bases each). The V end was cut by 7 bases, the J end by 3 bases, with 16 bases between. CDR1 is MNHNS and CDR2 is SASEGT in the germline V gene. The CDR3 is made up of 14 amino acids. The CDR3 coding sequence is TGTGCCAGCATCTCCGGGACCCGAGGCTACGAGCAGTACTTC. Its translation is CASISGTRGYEQYF.

This clonotype was detected ten times or more. The V call is TRBV3-1, the J call TRBJ2-7; 10 bases line up with TRBD1. The germline V gene encodes CDR1 LGHDT and CDR2 YNNKEL (reference sequence). With 4 bases clipped from V and 3 bases from J, the junction kept 9 bases outside the gene matches. The CDR3 length is 16 residues. CDR3 loop: CASSPDGRTGGYEQYF. DNA for the CDR3: TGTGCCAGCAGCCCCGACGGGCGGACAGGGGGCTACGAGCAGTACTTC.

At least ten counts were recorded for this clonotype. The rearrangement uses TRBV11-1 and TRBJ1-1; D is unresolved. The CDR3 extends over 17 amino acids. CDR1 is SGHAT and CDR2 is FQDESV in the germline V gene (reference sequence). V was pared by 5 bases and J by 7 bases, with 26 bases between. The CDR3: CASSLPTGPAWGDEAFF. The CDR3 region has the DNA TGTGCCAGCAGCCTACCGACCGGGCCCGCCTGGGGTGATGAAGCTTTCTTT. Together with reference TRBV11-1 and TRBJ1-1, the CDR3 gives the full variable domain: EAEVAQSPRYKITEKSQAVAFWCDPISGHATLYWYRQILGQGPELLVQFQDESVVDDSQLPKDRFSAERLKGVDSTLKIQPAELGDSAMYLCASSLPTGPAWGDEAFFGQGTRLTVV.

In its sample, this clonotype was seen many times. V gene TRBV6-5 combines with J gene TRBJ2-7; 7 bases are a match to TRBD1. The V gene's germline CDR1 is MNHEY and CDR2 SVGAGI. Trimming at V came to 2 bases and at J to 2 bases, leaving 9 bases not matched to a gene. The length of the CDR3 is 16 residues. The CDR3 bases are TGTGCCAGCAGTTACCCGGGACAGAACTCACCCTACGAGCAGTACTTC. It specifies CASSYPGQNSPYEQYF.

This clonotype has a count of ten or more. The CDR3 protein is CASSVLVRGYTF. The DNA for the CDR3 is TGTGCCAGCAGCGTACTGGTCAGGGGCTACACCTTC. This chain joins TRBV9 and TRBJ1-2; D ambiguous. Trimming took 1 base from V and 8 from J, leaving 9 bases between them. Germline V gives CDR1 SGDLS, CDR2 YYNGEE. CDR3 length equals 12 residues.

In regard to this clonotype: A much larger clone sits a single nucleotide away, making a read error possible. The genes are TRBV12-3 or TRBV12-4 and TRBJ2-2; tentatively, D is TRBD1 (6 bases). The CDR3 is made up of 13 amino acids. Trimming took off 8 bases at V and 2 bases at J, with 9 bases between the two ends. The DNA of the CDR3 is TGTGCCAGCGTGGACAGTAACACCGGGGAGCTGTTTTTT. As protein: CASVDSNTGELFF.

This clonotype was counted many times. V gene TRBV4-2 combines with J gene TRBJ2-7; TRBD1 aligns across 12 bases. Germline CDR1 and CDR2: LGHNA and YNFKEQ. V dropped 4 bases and J dropped 6; count of bases not matched to a gene: 10. The CDR3 loop spans 16 amino acids. The CDR3 nucleotides read TGTGCCAGCAGCCGAGACCGGGACAGGGGGCGAGTCGAGCAGTACTTC. Translated, it gives CASSRDRDRGRVEQYF.

This clonotype was counted ten times or more. The genes are TRBV15 and TRBJ1-1, with TRBD1 matching 9 bases. Germline V gene lookup returns CDR1 LNHNV and CDR2 YYDKDF (reference sequence). Trimming cost V 2 bases and J 5 bases; bases outside gene matches: 12. The CDR3 runs to 17 residues. CDR3 loop: CATSRRFGQGRVTEAFF. CDR3 nucleotides: TGTGCCACCAGCAGAAGGTTCGGACAGGGGAGGGTTACTGAAGCTTTCTTT.